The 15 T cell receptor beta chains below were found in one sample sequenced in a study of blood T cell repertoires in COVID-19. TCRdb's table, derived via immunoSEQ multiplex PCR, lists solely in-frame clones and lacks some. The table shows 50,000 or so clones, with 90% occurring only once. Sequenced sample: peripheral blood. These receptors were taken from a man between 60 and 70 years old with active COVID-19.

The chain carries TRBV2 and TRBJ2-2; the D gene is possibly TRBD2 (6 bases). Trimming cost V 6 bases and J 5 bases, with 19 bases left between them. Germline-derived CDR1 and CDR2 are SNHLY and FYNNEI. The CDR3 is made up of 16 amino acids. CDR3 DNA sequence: TGTGCCAGCAGCGACACTTCCTCCCGGGGGACCGGGGAGCTGTTTTTT. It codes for CASSDTSSRGTGELFF.

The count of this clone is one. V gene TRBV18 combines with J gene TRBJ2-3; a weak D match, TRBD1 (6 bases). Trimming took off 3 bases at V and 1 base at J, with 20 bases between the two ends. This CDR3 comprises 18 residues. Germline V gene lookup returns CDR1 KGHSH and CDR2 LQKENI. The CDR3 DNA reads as TGTGCCAGCTCACCTCGGCAGACAGGAGTGCAGGGCACAGATACGCAGTATTTT. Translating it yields CASSPRQTGVQGTDTQYF. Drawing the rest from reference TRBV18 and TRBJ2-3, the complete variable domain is NAGVMQNPRHLVRRRGQEARLRCSPMKGHSHVYWYRQLPEEGLKFMVYLQKENIIDESGMPKERFSAEFPKEGPSILRIQQVVRGDSAAYFCASSPRQTGVQGTDTQYFGPGTRLTVL.

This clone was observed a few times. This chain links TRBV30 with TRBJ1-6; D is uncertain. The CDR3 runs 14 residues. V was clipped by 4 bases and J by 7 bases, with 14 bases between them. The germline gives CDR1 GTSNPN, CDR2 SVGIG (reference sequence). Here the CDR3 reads CAWTNGGTNSPLHF. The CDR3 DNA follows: TGTGCCTGGACCAACGGAGGAACCAATTCACCCCTCCACTTT.

The DNA for the CDR3 is TGTGCCAGCAACACCGCCCCCGGGACTAGCTACAATGAGCAGTTCTTC. Its translation is CASNTAPGTSYNEQFF. The V and J genes are TRBV28 and TRBJ2-1; TRBD2 aligns across 8 bases. V gave up 7 bases and J gave up 3 bases; unmatched junction bases: 11. Germline CDR1 is MDHEN and CDR2 is SYDVKM. The CDR3 is made up of 16 amino acids.

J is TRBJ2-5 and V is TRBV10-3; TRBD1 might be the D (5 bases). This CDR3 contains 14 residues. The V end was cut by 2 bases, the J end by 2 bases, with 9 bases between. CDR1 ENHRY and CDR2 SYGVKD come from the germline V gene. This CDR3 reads CAISEVRQQETQYF. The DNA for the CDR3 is TGTGCCATCAGTGAGGTGCGACAGCAAGAGACCCAGTACTTC.

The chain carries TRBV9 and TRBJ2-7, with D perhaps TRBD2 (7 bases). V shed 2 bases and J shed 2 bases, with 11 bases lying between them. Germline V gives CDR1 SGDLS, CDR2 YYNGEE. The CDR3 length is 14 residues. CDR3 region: CASSVGGRAYEQYF. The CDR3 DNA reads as TGTGCCAGCAGCGTCGGGGGGCGGGCCTACGAGCAGTACTTC.

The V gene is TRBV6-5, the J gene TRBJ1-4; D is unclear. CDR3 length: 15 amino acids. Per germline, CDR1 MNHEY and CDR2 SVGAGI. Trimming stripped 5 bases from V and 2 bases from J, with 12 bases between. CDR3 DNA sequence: TGTGCCAGCAGTAATTCAATAGCTACTAATGAAAAACTGTTTTTT. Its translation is CASSNSIATNEKLFF.

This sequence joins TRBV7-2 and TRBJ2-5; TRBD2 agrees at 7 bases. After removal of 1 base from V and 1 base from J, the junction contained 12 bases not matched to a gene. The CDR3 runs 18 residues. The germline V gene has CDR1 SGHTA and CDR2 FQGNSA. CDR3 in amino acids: CASSLGVSGARFQETQYF. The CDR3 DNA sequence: TGTGCCAGCAGCTTAGGTGTGAGCGGGGCCCGCTTCCAAGAGACCCAGTACTTC. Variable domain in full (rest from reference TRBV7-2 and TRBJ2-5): GAGVSQSPSNKVTEKGKDVELRCDPISGHTALYWYRQSLGQGLEFLIYFQGNSAPDKSGLPSDRFSAERTGGSVSTLTIQRTQQEDSAVYLCASSLGVSGARFQETQYFGPGTRLLVL.

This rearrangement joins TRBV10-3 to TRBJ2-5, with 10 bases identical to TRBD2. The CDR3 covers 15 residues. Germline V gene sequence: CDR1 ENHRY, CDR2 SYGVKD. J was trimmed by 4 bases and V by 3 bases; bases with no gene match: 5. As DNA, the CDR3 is TGTGCCATCAGTGACACGGTAGCGGGGGGAGAGACCCAGTACTTC. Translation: CAISDTVAGGETQYF.

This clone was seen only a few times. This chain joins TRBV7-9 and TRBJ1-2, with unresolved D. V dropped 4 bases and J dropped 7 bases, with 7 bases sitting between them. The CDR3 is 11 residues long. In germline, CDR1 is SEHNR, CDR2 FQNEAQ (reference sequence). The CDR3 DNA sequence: TGTGCCAGCAGCTCTTATCTTGGCTACACCTTC. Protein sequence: CASSSYLGYTF.

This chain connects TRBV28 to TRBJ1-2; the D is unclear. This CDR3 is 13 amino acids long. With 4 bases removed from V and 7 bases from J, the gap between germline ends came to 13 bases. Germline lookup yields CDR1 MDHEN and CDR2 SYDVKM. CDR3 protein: CASSSQTLRGYTF. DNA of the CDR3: TGTGCCAGCAGTTCCCAGACACTCCGTGGCTACACCTTC.

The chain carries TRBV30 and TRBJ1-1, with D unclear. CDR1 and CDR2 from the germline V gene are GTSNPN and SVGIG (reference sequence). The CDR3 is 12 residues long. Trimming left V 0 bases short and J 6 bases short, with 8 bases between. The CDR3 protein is CAWSVQWSEAFF. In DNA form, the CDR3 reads TGTGCCTGGAGTGTACAATGGTCTGAAGCTTTCTTT.

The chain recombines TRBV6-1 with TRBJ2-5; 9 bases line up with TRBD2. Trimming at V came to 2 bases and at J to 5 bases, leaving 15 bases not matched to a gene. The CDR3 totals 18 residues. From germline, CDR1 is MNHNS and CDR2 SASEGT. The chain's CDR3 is CASSEQGLAGSLGETQYF. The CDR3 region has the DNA TGTGCCAGCAGTGAACAGGGCCTAGCGGGGAGCCTCGGGGAGACCCAGTACTTC.

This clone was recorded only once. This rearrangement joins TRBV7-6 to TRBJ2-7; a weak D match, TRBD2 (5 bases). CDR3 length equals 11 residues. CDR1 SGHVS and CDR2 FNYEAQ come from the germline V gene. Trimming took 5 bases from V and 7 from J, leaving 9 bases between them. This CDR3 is CASSPGIEQYF. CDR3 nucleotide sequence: TGTGCCAGCAGCCCCGGGATAGAGCAGTACTTC. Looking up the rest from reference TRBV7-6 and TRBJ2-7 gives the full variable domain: GAGVSQSPRYKVTKRGQDVALRCDPISGHVSLYWYRQALGQGPEFLTYFNYEAQQDKSGLPNDRFSAERPEGSISTLTIQRTEQRDSAMYRCASSPGIEQYFGPGTRLTVT.

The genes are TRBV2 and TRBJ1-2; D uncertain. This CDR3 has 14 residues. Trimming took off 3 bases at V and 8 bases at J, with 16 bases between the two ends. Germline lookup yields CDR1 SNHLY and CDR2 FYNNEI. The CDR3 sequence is CASSEAGSLGGYTF. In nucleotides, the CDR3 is TGTGCCAGCAGTGAGGCGGGATCCCTGGGAGGCTACACCTTC.